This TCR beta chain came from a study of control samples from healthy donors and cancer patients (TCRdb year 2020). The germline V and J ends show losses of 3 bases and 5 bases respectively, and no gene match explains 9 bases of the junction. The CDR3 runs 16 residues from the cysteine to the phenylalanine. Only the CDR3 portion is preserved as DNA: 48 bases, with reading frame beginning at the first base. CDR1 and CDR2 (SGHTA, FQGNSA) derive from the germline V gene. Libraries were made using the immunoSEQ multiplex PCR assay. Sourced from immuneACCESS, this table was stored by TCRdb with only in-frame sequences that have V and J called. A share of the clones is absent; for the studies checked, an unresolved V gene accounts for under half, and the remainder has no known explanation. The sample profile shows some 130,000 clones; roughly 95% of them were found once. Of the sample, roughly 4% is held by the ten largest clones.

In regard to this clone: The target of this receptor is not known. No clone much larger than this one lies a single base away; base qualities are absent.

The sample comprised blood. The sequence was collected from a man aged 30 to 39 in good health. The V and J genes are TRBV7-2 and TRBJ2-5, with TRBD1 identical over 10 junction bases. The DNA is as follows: TGTGCCAGCAGCTTCCGCCGACAGGGGGCAGGGGAGACCCAGTACTTC. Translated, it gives CASSFRRQGAGETQYF.